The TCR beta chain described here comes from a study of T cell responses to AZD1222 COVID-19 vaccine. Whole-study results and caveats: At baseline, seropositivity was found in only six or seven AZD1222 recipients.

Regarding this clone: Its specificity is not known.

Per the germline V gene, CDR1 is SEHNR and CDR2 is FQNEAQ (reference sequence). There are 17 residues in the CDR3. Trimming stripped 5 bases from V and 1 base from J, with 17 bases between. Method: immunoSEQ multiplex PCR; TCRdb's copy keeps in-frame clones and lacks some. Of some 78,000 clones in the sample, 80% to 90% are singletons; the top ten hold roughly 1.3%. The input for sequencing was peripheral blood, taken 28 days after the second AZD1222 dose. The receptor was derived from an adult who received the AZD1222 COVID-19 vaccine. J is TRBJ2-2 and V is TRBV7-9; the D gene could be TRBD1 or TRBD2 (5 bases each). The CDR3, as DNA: TGTGCCAGCAGCCTACCCTTGCTGGGGGAGAACACCGGGGAGCTGTTTTTT. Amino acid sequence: CASSLPLLGENTGELFF.